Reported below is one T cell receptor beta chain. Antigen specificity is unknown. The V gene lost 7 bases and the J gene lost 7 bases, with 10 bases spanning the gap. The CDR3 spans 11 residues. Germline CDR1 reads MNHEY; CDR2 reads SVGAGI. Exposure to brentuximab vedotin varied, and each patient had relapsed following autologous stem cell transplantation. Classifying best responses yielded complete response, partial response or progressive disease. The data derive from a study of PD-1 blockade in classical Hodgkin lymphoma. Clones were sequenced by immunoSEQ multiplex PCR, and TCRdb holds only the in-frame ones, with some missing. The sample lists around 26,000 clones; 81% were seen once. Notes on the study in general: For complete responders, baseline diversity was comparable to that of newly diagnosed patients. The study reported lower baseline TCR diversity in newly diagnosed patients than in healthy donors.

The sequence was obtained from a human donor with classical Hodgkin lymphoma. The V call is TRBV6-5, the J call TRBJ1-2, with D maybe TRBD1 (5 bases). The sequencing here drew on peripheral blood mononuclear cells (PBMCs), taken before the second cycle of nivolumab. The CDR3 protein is CASKIGAGYTF. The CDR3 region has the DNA TGTGCCAGCAAGATTGGGGCTGGCTACACCTTC.